The subject of this entry is one T cell receptor beta chain. Antigen unknown. CDR3 length: 11 residues. V was pared by 3 bases and J by 5 bases, with 2 bases between. CDR1 and CDR2 (germline): SNHLY, FYNNEI. The beta constant-region primer was an equimolar mix of two oligonucleotides covering TRBC1 and TRBC2. Nested alpha and beta constant-region primers with the SP2 primer drove four PCR rounds on ligated cDNA. One entry per CDR3 protein results from TCRdb running MiXCR on the UMI-ligation and nested PCR reads. The sample has 130,000 to 150,000 distinct CDR3 sequences, approximately 17% seen once. These data are taken from a study of naive and memory T cell subsets. Broader study findings: Gini index rose across naive, CM, EM and EMRA in CD4 and CD8. Naive and memory subsets had different power law exponents for TCR abundance. In naive cells, over 95% of TCR sequences were seen only once.

The sample was naive CD4+ T cells from blood. The source is a human donor in good health. The V gene is TRBV2, the J gene TRBJ2-1, with D unresolved. The CDR3 region has the DNA TGTGCCAGCAGTGACGACAATGAGCAGTTCTTC. It specifies CASSDDNEQFF.